This note documents a single TCR beta chain sequence. Its antigen is as yet unknown. The source of the sample is a study of identical twins. Germline V gives CDR1 LNHDA, CDR2 SQIVND (reference sequence). V was cut by 6 bases and J by 9 bases, with 18 bases left in between. CDR3 length: 14 residues. Study-wide points: Analyses of zero insertions could be partly confounded by invariant MAIT and iNKT cells. Whereas memory repertoires showed no such difference, abundant cord blood beta clonotypes carried fewer insertions.

MiXCR, run by TCRdb on the 5' RACE reads, gives a single entry per CDR3 protein. The table has around 530,000 distinct CDR3 sequences, 13% to 15% seen once. This sample was also put to use in a study of yellow fever vaccine responses in identical twins. That paper adds: Each twin's T cell response to the vaccine was reported to look partly convergent and partly personalized.

The sample was CD4+ T cells sorted from blood. This TCR came from a woman younger than 35 in good health. V is TRBV19 and J is TRBJ2-4, with a possible D match to TRBD2 (6 bases). The CDR3 DNA is TGTGCCAGTAGACGGCCGGGAGACCTAGTCATTCAGTACTTC. Its translation: CASRRPGDLVIQYF.